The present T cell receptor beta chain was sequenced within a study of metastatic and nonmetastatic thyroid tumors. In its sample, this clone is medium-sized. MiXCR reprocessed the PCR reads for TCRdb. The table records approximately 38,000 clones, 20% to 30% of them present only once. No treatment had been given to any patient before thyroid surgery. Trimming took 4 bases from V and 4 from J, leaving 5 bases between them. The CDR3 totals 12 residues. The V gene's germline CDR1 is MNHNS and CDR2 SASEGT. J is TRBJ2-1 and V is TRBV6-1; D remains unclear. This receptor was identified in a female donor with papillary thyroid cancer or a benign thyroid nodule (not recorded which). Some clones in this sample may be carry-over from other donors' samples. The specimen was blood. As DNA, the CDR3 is TGTGCCAGCAGTGCCACTTACAATGAGCAGTTCTTC. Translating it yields CASSATYNEQFF.